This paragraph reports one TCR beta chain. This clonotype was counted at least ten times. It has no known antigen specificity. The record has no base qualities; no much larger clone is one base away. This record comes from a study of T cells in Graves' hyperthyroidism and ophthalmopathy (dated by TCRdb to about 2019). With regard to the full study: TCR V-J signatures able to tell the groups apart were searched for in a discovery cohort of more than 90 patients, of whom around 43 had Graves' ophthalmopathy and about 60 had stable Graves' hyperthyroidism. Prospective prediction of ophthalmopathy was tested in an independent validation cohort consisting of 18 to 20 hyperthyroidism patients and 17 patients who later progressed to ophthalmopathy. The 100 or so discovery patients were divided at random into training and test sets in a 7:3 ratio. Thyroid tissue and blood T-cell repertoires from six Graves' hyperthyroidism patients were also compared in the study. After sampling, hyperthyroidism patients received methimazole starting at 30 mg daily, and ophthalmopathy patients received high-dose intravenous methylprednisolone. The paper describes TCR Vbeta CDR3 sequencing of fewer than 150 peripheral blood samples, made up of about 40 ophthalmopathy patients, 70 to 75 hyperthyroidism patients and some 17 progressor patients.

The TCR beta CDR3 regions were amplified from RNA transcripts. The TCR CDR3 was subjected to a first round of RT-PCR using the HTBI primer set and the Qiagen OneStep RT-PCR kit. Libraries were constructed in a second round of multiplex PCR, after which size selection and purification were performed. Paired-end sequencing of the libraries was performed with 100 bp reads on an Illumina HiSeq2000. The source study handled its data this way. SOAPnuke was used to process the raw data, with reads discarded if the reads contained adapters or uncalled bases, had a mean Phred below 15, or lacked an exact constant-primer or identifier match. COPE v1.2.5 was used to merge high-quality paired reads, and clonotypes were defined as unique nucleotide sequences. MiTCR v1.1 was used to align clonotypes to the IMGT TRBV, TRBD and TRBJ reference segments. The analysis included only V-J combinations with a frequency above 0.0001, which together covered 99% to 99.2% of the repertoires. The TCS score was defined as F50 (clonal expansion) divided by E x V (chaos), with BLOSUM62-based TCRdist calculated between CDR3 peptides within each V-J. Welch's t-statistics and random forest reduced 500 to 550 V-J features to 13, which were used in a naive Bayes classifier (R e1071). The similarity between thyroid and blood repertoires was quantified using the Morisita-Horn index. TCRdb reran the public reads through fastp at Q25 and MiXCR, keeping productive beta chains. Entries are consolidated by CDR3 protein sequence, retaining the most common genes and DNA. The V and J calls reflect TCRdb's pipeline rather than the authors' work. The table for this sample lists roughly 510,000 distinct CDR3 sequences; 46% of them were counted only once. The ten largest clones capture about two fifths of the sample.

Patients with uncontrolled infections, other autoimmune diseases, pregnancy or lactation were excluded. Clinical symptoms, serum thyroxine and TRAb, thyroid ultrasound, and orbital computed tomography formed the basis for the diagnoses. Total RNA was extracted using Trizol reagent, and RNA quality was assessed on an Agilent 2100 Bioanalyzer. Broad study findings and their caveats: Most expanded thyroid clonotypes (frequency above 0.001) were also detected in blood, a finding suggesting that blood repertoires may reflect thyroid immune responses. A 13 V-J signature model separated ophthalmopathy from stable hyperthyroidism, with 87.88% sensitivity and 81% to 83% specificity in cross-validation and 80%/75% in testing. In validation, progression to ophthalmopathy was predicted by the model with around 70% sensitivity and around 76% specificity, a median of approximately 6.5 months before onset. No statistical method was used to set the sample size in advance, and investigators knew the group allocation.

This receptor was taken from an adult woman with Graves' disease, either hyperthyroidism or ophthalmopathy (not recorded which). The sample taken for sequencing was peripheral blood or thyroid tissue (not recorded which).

The DNA sequence follows: TGTGCCAGCAGATCCGGGGCCTCCTACGAGCAGTACTTC. This yields the protein CASRSGASYEQYF. The rearranged chain carries TRBV7-9 and TRBJ2-7, with the D segment possibly TRBD1 or TRBD2, each aligning over 5 bases. Measured from the cysteine to the phenylalanine, the CDR3 is 13 residues long. The only DNA kept is the CDR3, 39 bases in frame from the first base. Looking up the germline V gene (reference sequence) yields CDR1 SEHNR and CDR2 FQNEAQ. Deletion took 6 bases off V and 0 bases off J, with a span of 9 bases between the germline ends.